Sequencing of this TCR beta chain was carried out in a study of beta chain features in type 1 diabetes (dated by TCRdb to 2017 to 2018). A note on the overall study: No differences in mean age, gender distribution, total cell number or subset yield were found between patients and healthy donors. The study compared TCRB repertoires of sorted circulating CD4+ T cell subsets between recently diagnosed type 1 diabetes patients and matched healthy donors. Regulatory and stem cell-like memory subsets were obtained from only 8 patients and roughly eight healthy donors, while naive and central memory subsets were obtained from all 30 or so donors. A total of roughly 98,000,000 sorted cells were examined across all samples, and a strong correlation was observed between cell number per subset and RNA yield.

Each donor gave one peripheral blood draw, about 110 mL on average, collected into heparinised tubes. A BD FACSAria II was used to sort naive, central memory, regulatory and stem cell-like memory CD4+ T cells with a panel that included CD45RO, CCR7, CD25, CD127, CD95 and CD27. All sorted populations exceeded 95% purity. PBMCs were isolated immediately by Lymphoprep density gradient centrifugation and stained directly without culture. So that batch effects would be minimized, each experiment stained and sorted samples in pairs, pairing one healthy donor with one patient. A remark on this clone: This clone's antigen is unknown. No clone much larger than this one lies a single base away; base qualities are absent.

The High Capacity cDNA Reverse Transcription Kit was used to reverse transcribe all of the isolated RNA, meaning that expressed TCRB transcripts were what got sequenced. Deep immunoSEQ sequencing was applied to naive, central memory and regulatory T cell samples, giving an average of roughly 3.5 million total reads per sample. Sorted cells were lysed in RLT buffer and RNA was extracted with DNase-treated RNeasy Micro or Mini kits, depending on cell number. Each cell subset was processed on its own to prevent cross-contamination, while patient and healthy donor samples were processed together. The immunoSEQ multiplex PCR was used to amplify TCRB sequences from cDNA, yielding 87-bp fragments that span the CDR3 region. Sequencing of the amplicons was performed on the Illumina HiSeq platform. The study's processing was this. Synthetic template baselines were used to correct PCR bias computationally, reads within Hamming distance 2 were collapsed, and singletons that could not be merged were discarded. Reads were aligned against IMGT so that V, D and J genes, CDR3 length and insertions or deletions at six rearrangement sites could be assigned. Clonotype counts were normalized to sorted cell number within each subset before computing true diversity and Gini coefficients with the tcR R package. The overlap coefficient, calculated on TCRB nucleotide sequences, was used to measure repertoire sharing. Imported from immuneACCESS, the table was reduced by TCRdb to in-frame sequences with V and J called. These copies leave out some clones; in studies compared against another copy, an unresolved V gene accounts for under half, and the cause of the remainder is not known. V, J and clone size reflect that table, while D and trimming were determined from the DNA. The sample profile shows approximately 57,000 clones; 52% of them were found once. Of the sample, 2% to 3% falls within the top ten clones.

Per the germline V gene, SGHDN is the CDR1 and FVKESK is the CDR2. From its cysteine to its phenylalanine, the CDR3 spans 17 amino acids. Only the CDR3 portion is preserved as DNA: 51 bases, with reading frame beginning at the first base. Clipping removes 4 bases from V and 1 base from J, with 12 as the unmatched junction base count. Summary of the overall study and its limitations: At VDJ recombination sites, type 1 diabetes patients had fewer insertions and more deleted nucleotides, which implies abnormalities in thymic rearrangement. In all four CD4+ subsets, TCRB CDR3 length was moderately but significantly shorter in type 1 diabetes patients. PCR may preferentially amplify shorter templates, but because patient and control samples were amplified and corrected together, any resulting skew would affect both groups equally. Naive, central memory and regulatory TCRB repertoires appeared more similar among patients than among healthy donors. Because cDNA was sequenced instead of genomic DNA, activated cells with high expression could be over-represented, although the groups did not differ in activation or CD3 levels. HLA sub-analyses involved small numbers of individuals, so any influence of HLA type on TCRB rearrangement remained unresolved.

This sequence was found in a woman in her forties with type 1 diabetes. The V gene is TRBV14 and the J gene is TRBJ1-1; 7 central nucleotides agree with TRBD1. Sequences were obtained from Tregs from blood. The cell subset or site label, read with the paper, signifies: regulatory CD4+ T cells. The CDR3 corresponds to CASSRQGYRAWNTEAFF. The nucleotides are TGTGCCAGCAGCCGACAGGGTTATAGGGCCTGGAACACTGAAGCTTTCTTT.